A single sample gave rise to the 9 T cell receptor beta chains below, sequenced in a study of cytomegalovirus exposure and HLA in healthy donors. The PCR contained 60 Vbeta and 13 Jbeta primers. TCRdb's table, derived via immunoSEQ multiplex PCR, lists solely in-frame clones and lacks some. Altogether about 100,000 clones are present, 81% being singletons, with the ten largest covering more than 2%. Sequenced material: PBMCs. The receptors come from a man younger than 45 in good health and CMV-seronegative.

J is TRBJ1-1 and V is TRBV19; TRBD1 matches 8 bases. The CDR3 has 14 residues. V lost 6 bases to trimming and J lost 7 bases; unmatched junction nucleotides: 10. Germline V gives CDR1 LNHDA, CDR2 SQIVND (reference sequence). The CDR3 is CASRVTGAAVEAFF. The DNA of the CDR3 is TGTGCCAGTAGGGTGACAGGGGCTGCAGTTGAAGCTTTCTTT.

The rearrangement links TRBV19 to TRBJ1-5; tentative D call: TRBD1 (5 bases). The CDR3 covers 16 residues. V was trimmed by 6 bases and J by 0 bases, leaving 15 bases between them. Germline CDR1 and CDR2: LNHDA and SQIVND (reference sequence). This CDR3 is CASRTGGAYSNQPQHF. CDR3 DNA sequence: TGTGCCAGTAGGACGGGTGGGGCTTATAGCAATCAGCCCCAGCATTTT.

This clone was observed a few times. This chain links TRBV28 with TRBJ2-7, with D unresolved. CDR1 and CDR2 from the germline V gene are MDHEN and SYDVKM. Trimming cost V 4 bases and J 6 bases, with 10 bases left between them. This CDR3 region has 12 residues. The CDR3 protein is CASSSGGREQYF. Here the CDR3 DNA reads TGTGCCAGCAGTTCAGGTGGGCGCGAGCAGTACTTC.

The chain carries TRBV27 and TRBJ1-1; D is uncertain. The ends were cut back, 4 bases at V and 2 bases at J, with 8 bases in the middle. CDR3 size: 13 residues. Germline loops: CDR1 MNHEY, CDR2 SMNVEV (reference sequence). CDR3 DNA sequence: TGTGCCAGCAGTTACGGGTTCAACACTGAAGCTTTCTTT. Translation: CASSYGFNTEAFF.

This sequence joins TRBV6-5 and TRBJ1-5; TRBD1 might be the D (6 bases). CDR1 MNHEY and CDR2 SVGAGI come from the germline V gene. Trimming removed 8 bases at V and 4 bases at J, with 12 bases between. The CDR3 consists of 13 residues. The CDR3 sequence is CASSNRANQPQHF. Written as DNA, the CDR3 is TGTGCCAGCTCGAACAGGGCTAATCAGCCCCAGCATTTT.

This chain uses TRBV4-1 with TRBJ2-7; D is undetermined. The CDR3 totals 15 residues. The germline CDR1 and CDR2 sequences are MGHRA and YSYEKL. V was clipped by 0 bases and J by 0 bases, with 9 bases between them. CDR3 protein: CASSQEFRDSYEQYF. The CDR3, as DNA: TGCGCCAGCAGCCAAGAATTTAGAGACTCCTACGAGCAGTACTTC.

V and J are TRBV7-9 and TRBJ1-1, with D unclear. With 0 bases removed from V and 2 bases from J, the gap between germline ends came to 10 bases. CDR1 and CDR2 from the germline V gene are SEHNR and FQNEAQ (reference sequence). This CDR3 is built from 15 residues. The CDR3 region has the DNA TGTGCCAGCAGCTTAGCGGCCGGAGCCAACACTGAAGCTTTCTTT. This encodes CASSLAAGANTEAFF.

The chain combines TRBV5-6 with TRBJ2-1; 10 nucleotides align to TRBD2. Trimming at V came to 1 base and at J to 7 bases, leaving 11 bases not matched to a gene. The CDR3 extends over 17 amino acids. Germline V gene sequence: CDR1 SGHDT, CDR2 YYEEEE. The CDR3 spells CASSLFRRSGGENEQFF. The CDR3 DNA is TGTGCCAGCAGCTTGTTCCGAAGGAGCGGGGGGGAGAATGAGCAGTTCTTC.

The sample holds a few counts of this clone. The genes are TRBV19 and TRBJ2-6; the D is unclear. Germline values: CDR1 LNHDA, CDR2 SQIVND (reference sequence). Deletions cut 7 bases from V and 0 bases from J, with 22 bases between. This CDR3 is 19 amino acids long. In DNA form, the CDR3 reads TGTGCCAGTAAGAGTAGGTTCCAGGATGGGTTCTCTGGGGCCAACGTCCTGACTTTC. Its protein is CASKSRFQDGFSGANVLTF.